The next 20 T cell receptor beta chains were all read from a single sample in a study of blood T cell repertoires in COVID-19. Assay: immunoSEQ multiplex PCR; the TCRdb copy retains only in-frame clones and omits some. This sample has 70,000 to 95,000 clones, with around 82% found just once. Sequencing input: peripheral blood. The receptors originated from a man in his 60s with COVID-19, enrolled during active disease.

The rearrangement uses TRBV7-3 and TRBJ1-1, with TRBD1 as a possible D gene (5 bases). The germline gives CDR1 SGHTA, CDR2 FQGTGA. Trimming took 5 bases from V and 6 from J, leaving 16 bases between them. This CDR3 comprises 14 residues. CDR3 DNA sequence: TGTGCCAGCAGCCCCGAGGGACTGACGTCTGAAGCTTTCTTT. Residues: CASSPEGLTSEAFF.

The gene calls are TRBV6-5 and TRBJ2-7; D gene unclear. The CDR3 runs to 13 residues. Per the germline V gene, CDR1 is MNHEY and CDR2 is SVGAGI. V shed 5 bases and J shed 1 base, with 9 bases lying between them. CDR3 DNA sequence: TGTGCCAGCAGTCTCGAGTCGTCCTACGAGCAGTACTTC. Its protein product is CASSLESSYEQYF.

J is TRBJ2-5 and V is TRBV5-4; 8 bases fit TRBD1. The CDR3 runs to 12 residues. With V trimmed by 4 bases and J by 7 bases, 3 bases remained unmatched. The germline V gene encodes CDR1 SGHNT and CDR2 YYREEE (reference sequence). CDR3 amino acids: CASSGQGLTQYF. CDR3 DNA sequence: TGTGCCAGCAGCGGACAGGGTCTGACCCAGTACTTC. Supplemented by reference TRBV5-4 and TRBJ2-5, the full variable domain reads ETGVTQSPTHLIKTRGQQVTLRCSSQSGHNTVSWYQQALGQGPQFIFQYYREEENGRGNFPPRFSGLQFPNYSSELNVNALELDDSALYLCASSGQGLTQYFGPGTRLLVL.

The J gene is TRBJ2-5, the V gene TRBV9; 9 positions agree with TRBD1. Trimming at V came to 4 bases and at J to 2 bases, leaving 9 bases not matched to a gene. This CDR3 comprises 16 residues. Per the germline V gene, CDR1 is SGDLS and CDR2 is YYNGEE. CDR3 protein: CASSLGGTGFQETQYF. CDR3 DNA: TGTGCCAGCAGCTTGGGAGGGACAGGGTTTCAAGAGACCCAGTACTTC.

This clone was counted once. V usage is TRBV2 and J usage is TRBJ1-3; unclear D gene. Deletions cut 3 bases from V and 0 bases from J, with 9 bases between. The CDR3 extends over 15 amino acids. Germline V CDR1 and CDR2: SNHLY, FYNNEI. CDR3 region: CASSDTVYSGNTIYF. In nucleotides, the CDR3 is TGTGCCAGCAGTGATACGGTTTACTCTGGAAACACCATATATTTT. Full variable domain (outside the CDR3, taken from reference TRBV2 and TRBJ1-3): EPEVTQTPSHQVTQMGQEVILRCVPISNHLYFYWYRQILGQKVEFLVSFYNNEISEKSEIFDDQFSVERPDGSNFTLKIRSTKLEDSAMYFCASSDTVYSGNTIYFGEGSWLTVV.

The V gene is TRBV28, the J gene TRBJ1-2; tentative D call: TRBD1 (5 bases). The CDR3 length is 14 residues. V was clipped by 10 bases and J by 1 base, with 16 bases between them. The germline V gene has CDR1 MDHEN and CDR2 SYDVKM. CDR3 nucleotide sequence: TGTGCCACCGACTACCGGAGGGGTAACTATGGCTACACCTTC. It encodes CATDYRRGNYGYTF.

The chain carries TRBV10-3 and TRBJ1-2; TRBD1 agrees at 9 bases. CDR3 length equals 14 residues. CDR1 and CDR2 (germline): ENHRY, SYGVKD. V gave up 7 bases and J gave up 4 bases; unmatched junction bases: 7. CDR3 coding DNA: TGTGCCATCACTCCGGGACAGGGAGGCTATGGCTACACCTTC. Translation gives CAITPGQGGYGYTF.

The sample holds a few counts of this clone. The gene calls are TRBV5-6 and TRBJ2-5; tentative D call: TRBD2 (7 bases). Germline CDR1 SGHDT, CDR2 YYEEEE. V was clipped by 4 bases and J by 5 bases, with 21 bases between them. The CDR3 is 16 residues long. The CDR3 here is CASSDLGGALEETQYF. Here the CDR3 DNA reads TGTGCCAGCAGCGACCTGGGGGGGGCGTTAGAGGAGACCCAGTACTTC.

This rearrangement joins TRBV10-3 to TRBJ1-1; the match to TRBD1 covers 7 bases. Germline values: CDR1 ENHRY, CDR2 SYGVKD. After removal of 1 base from V and 2 bases from J, the junction contained 7 bases not matched to a gene. The CDR3 extends over 16 amino acids. CDR3 sequence: CAISEWDRNSNTEAFF. In DNA form, the CDR3 reads TGTGCCATCAGTGAGTGGGACAGAAATAGCAACACTGAAGCTTTCTTT.

The CDR3: CASSGSRGDLDTEAFF. CDR3 in DNA: TGTGCCAGCAGTGGTTCCAGGGGGGATTTAGACACTGAAGCTTTCTTT. The V and J genes are TRBV2 and TRBJ1-1; TRBD1 matches at 7 bases. The germline V gene has CDR1 SNHLY and CDR2 FYNNEI. This CDR3 has 16 amino acids. Trimming took 4 bases from V and 3 from J; bases not matched to a gene: 11.

The chain recombines TRBV29-1 with TRBJ2-2, with 7 bases aligning to TRBD1. This CDR3 has 15 residues. CDR1 is SQVTM and CDR2 is ANQGSEA in the germline V gene. V lost 3 bases to trimming and J lost 2 bases; unmatched junction nucleotides: 6. CDR3 sequence (DNA): TGCAGCGTTGATATCCGGGACAGTAACACCGGGGAGCTGTTTTTT. Translated: CSVDIRDSNTGELFF.

The chain employs TRBV5-6 and TRBJ2-5; no reliable D call. Germline V gene data show CDR1 as SGHDT and CDR2 as YYEEEE. The CDR3 extends over 11 amino acids. The V and J ends lost 4 bases and 5 bases respectively, with 6 bases between them. The DNA of the CDR3 is TGTGCCAGCAGCCTTGAGGAGACCCAGTACTTC. Translated: CASSLEETQYF.

J is TRBJ2-7 and V is TRBV24-1, with 8 nucleotides matching TRBD1. Trimming took 1 base from V and 2 from J; bases not matched to a gene: 18. The CDR3 contains 20 residues. Germline V gene lookup returns CDR1 KGHDR and CDR2 SFDVKD. The CDR3 spells CATSDFIGQGRTPITYEQYF. As DNA, the CDR3 is TGTGCCACCAGTGATTTCATCGGACAGGGTCGGACTCCTATCACCTACGAGCAGTACTTC.

V is TRBV3-1 (or the pseudogene TRBV3-2) and J is TRBJ2-7; tentative D call: TRBD1 (7 bases). The germline V gene has CDR1 LGHDT and CDR2 YNNKEL (reference sequence). V lost 7 bases to trimming and J lost 2 bases, with 15 bases between them. This CDR3 region has 14 residues. The CDR3 reads CASTPSGGPYEQYF. DNA of the CDR3: TGTGCCAGCACCCCCTCAGGGGGGCCCTACGAGCAGTACTTC.

The chain employs TRBV2 and TRBJ1-5; TRBD1 matches at 8 bases. Germline lookup yields CDR1 SNHLY and CDR2 FYNNEI. The CDR3 covers 14 residues. V trimming: 5 bases; J trimming: 7 bases; junction bases outside the gene matches: 7. The CDR3 nucleotides are TGTGCCAGCAGTCCCTGGGACAGGACACAGCCCCAGCATTTT. Translated: CASSPWDRTQPQHF.

This clone was seen once. Other DNA sequences of this sample code for an identical CDR3. CDR3 sequence (DNA): TGTGCCAGCAGTTTATATAGGGGCTCCTACGAGCAGTACTTC. This sequence encodes CASSLYRGSYEQYF. The chain carries TRBV27 and TRBJ2-7; weak D call: TRBD1 (5 bases). Germline lookup yields CDR1 MNHEY and CDR2 SMNVEV (reference sequence). V was shortened by 1 base and J by 0 bases, with 7 bases between the two germline ends. There are 14 residues in the CDR3.

The CDR3: CASGKEGGTEAFF. CDR3 sequence (DNA): TGTGCCAGCGGTAAGGAGGGAGGGACTGAAGCTTTCTTT. V and J are TRBV2 and TRBJ1-1, with D hard to call. CDR3 length: 13 residues. The ends were cut back, 8 bases at V and 5 bases at J, with 15 bases in the middle. Germline CDR1 and CDR2: SNHLY and FYNNEI.

This clone was counted between two and nine times. The chain couples TRBV7-2 to TRBJ2-1; 10 bases are a match to TRBD2. The CDR3 sequence is 19 residues long. The V gene's germline CDR1 is SGHTA and CDR2 FQGNSA. V lost 0 bases to trimming and J lost 6 bases; unmatched junction nucleotides: 14. The CDR3 spells CASSLAFPLTSGTSNEQFF. The CDR3 DNA reads as TGTGCCAGCAGCTTAGCGTTTCCCCTTACTAGCGGGACCTCCAATGAGCAGTTCTTC.

The gene calls are TRBV7-9 and TRBJ1-2, with D unresolved. V was cut by 4 bases and J by 0 bases, with 12 bases left in between. Germline V gives CDR1 SEHNR, CDR2 FQNEAQ (reference sequence). This CDR3 spans 15 amino acids. CDR3 sequence reads: CASSSPTKANYGYTF. CDR3 nucleotides: TGTGCCAGCAGCTCTCCGACAAAAGCTAACTATGGCTACACCTTC. The full variable domain, in which reference TRBV7-9 and TRBJ1-2 provide the parts outside the CDR3, is DTGVSQNPRHKITKRGQNVTFRCDPISEHNRLYWYRQTLGQGPEFLTYFQNEAQLEKSRLLSDRFSAERPKGSFSTLEIQRTEQGDSAMYLCASSSPTKANYGYTFGSGTRLTVV.

The V and J genes are TRBV12-5 and TRBJ1-2, with TRBD1 matching over 11 bases. The junction had 9 bases not matched to a gene; V was cut back by 1 base and J by 8 bases. In germline, CDR1 is LGHNT, CDR2 FRNRAP. The CDR3 sequence is 16 residues long. In DNA form, the CDR3 reads TGTGCTAGTGGTTTGGAGCCCGGACAGGGGGCTGGAGGCTACACCTTC. As protein: CASGLEPGQGAGGYTF.